These 19 T cell receptor beta chains came from one sample sequenced in a study of PD-1 blockade in classical Hodgkin lymphoma. Produced via immunoSEQ multiplex PCR; TCRdb's table is partial and in-frame only. The table has roughly 49,000 clones, 85% to 90% seen once. The sample's time point: cycle 4 day 1 (C4D1), after 5 to 7 weeks of nivolumab. Each patient experienced a relapse that followed autologous stem cell transplantation, and brentuximab vedotin exposure varied. Material: peripheral blood mononuclear cells (PBMCs), obtained before the fourth cycle of nivolumab. Source of these receptors: a human donor with classical Hodgkin lymphoma.

V usage is TRBV5-1 and J usage is TRBJ2-7; maybe TRBD1 (5 bases). Germline V CDR1 and CDR2: SGHRS, YFSETQ. The CDR3 contains 13 residues. V shed 4 bases and J shed 0 bases, with 8 bases lying between them. CDR3 in amino acids: CASSATVSYEQYF. The CDR3, as DNA: TGCGCCAGCAGCGCGACAGTCTCCTACGAGCAGTACTTC.

This sequence joins TRBV5-6 and TRBJ2-7, with D perhaps being TRBD1 or TRBD2 (5 bases each). V was cut by 5 bases and J by 5 bases, with 11 bases left in between. This CDR3 has 12 residues. CDR1 is SGHDT and CDR2 is YYEEEE in the germline V gene. In nucleotides, the CDR3 is TGTGCCAGCAGGGGACCGGCCCACGAGCAGTACTTC. This translates into CASRGPAHEQYF.

The V and J genes are TRBV5-3 and TRBJ2-1; no firm D call. TRBV5-3 is an ORF, with its function uncertain. The V end was cut by 3 bases, the J end by 5 bases, with 18 bases between. The CDR3 covers 16 residues. In nucleotides, the CDR3 is TGTGCCAGAAGCTCCGTGACCCCAGGAGTCCACAATGAGCAGTTCTTC. Protein: CARSSVTPGVHNEQFF.

The chain couples TRBV27 to TRBJ1-1; 10 bases are shared with TRBD1. The CDR3 has 17 amino acids. The trim removed 5 bases at V and 5 bases at J, leaving 14 bases unmatched. Germline values: CDR1 MNHEY, CDR2 SMNVEV (reference sequence). CDR3: CASSTRDRGASLTEAFF. The DNA of the CDR3 is TGTGCCAGCAGTACAAGGGACAGGGGCGCCTCATTAACTGAAGCTTTCTTT.

CDR3 sequence (DNA): TGCAGCGCCAACTGGGGAAACACCATATATTTT. Amino acids: CSANWGNTIYF. The chain employs TRBV29-1 and TRBJ1-3, with D uncertain. Germline CDR1 reads SQVTM; CDR2 reads ANQGSEA. The germline V and J ends were trimmed by 7 bases and 4 bases, with 8 bases remaining between them. The CDR3 sequence is 11 residues long.

This chain links TRBV7-8 with TRBJ1-2, with D possibly TRBD1 on 5 matching bases. The CDR3 is 15 residues long. Germline loops: CDR1 SGHVS, CDR2 FQNEAQ. Trimming took off 5 bases at V and 2 bases at J, with 15 bases between the two ends. CDR3 nucleotides: TGTGCCAGCAGCCCAGGGTCCTACCTCAACTATGGCTACACCTTC. This translates into CASSPGSYLNYGYTF.

This chain uses TRBV11-3 with TRBJ1-4, with D tentatively TRBD1 (6 bases). This CDR3 contains 13 residues. The V gene's germline CDR1 is SGHNT and CDR2 YENEEA. V was pared by 4 bases and J by 7 bases, with 10 bases between. CDR3 residues: CASSSRQAEKLFF. The CDR3 region has the DNA TGTGCCAGCAGCTCTCGACAGGCTGAAAAACTGTTTTTT.

The CDR3 region has the DNA TGTGCCAGCAGTTTAGCGCAGGGGAGCAATCAGCCCCAGCATTTT. Translating gives CASSLAQGSNQPQHF. The rearrangement links TRBV28 to TRBJ1-5, with D tentatively TRBD1 (6 bases). Per germline, CDR1 MDHEN and CDR2 SYDVKM. V shed 2 bases and J shed 1 base, with 9 bases lying between them. The CDR3 loop spans 15 amino acids. The full variable domain, completed using reference TRBV28 and TRBJ1-5, is DVKVTQSSRYLVKRTGEKVFLECVQDMDHENMFWYRQDPGLGLRLIYFSYDVKMKEKGDIPEGYSVSREKKERFSLILESASTNQTSMYLCASSLAQGSNQPQHFGDGTRLSIL.

V gene TRBV9 combines with J gene TRBJ2-3, with D maybe TRBD1 (5 bases). The CDR3 is made up of 15 amino acids. Trimming removed 2 bases at V and 4 bases at J, with 14 bases between. In germline, CDR1 is SGDLS, CDR2 YYNGEE. The CDR3 coding sequence is TGTGCCAGCAGCGTGGGCAGGGAAAGAGCAGATACGCAGTATTTT. It encodes CASSVGRERADTQYF.

V is TRBV29-1 and J is TRBJ2-1, with TRBD2 matching 11 bases. CDR1 and CDR2 from the germline V gene are SQVTM and ANQGSEA. The CDR3 consists of 14 residues. The V gene end was trimmed by 1 base and the J gene end by 9 bases; junction bases not matched to a gene: 5. The CDR3 sequence is CSVEASSGRPEQFF. In DNA form, the CDR3 reads TGCAGCGTTGAAGCGTCTAGCGGGAGGCCTGAGCAGTTCTTC.

This clone was picked up one time. The CDR3 DNA is TGTGCCATCAGGGAAGGGGGAAACACCATATATTTT. The encoded protein is CAIREGGNTIYF. The chain has TRBV10-3 and TRBJ1-3, with D uncertain. The CDR3 runs to 12 residues. Trimming cost V 6 bases and J 4 bases, with 7 bases left between them. Per the germline V gene, CDR1 is ENHRY and CDR2 is SYGVKD.

The chain couples TRBV7-9 to TRBJ2-3, with no clear D. Germline V gives CDR1 SEHNR, CDR2 FQNEAQ (reference sequence). The V end was cut by 2 bases, the J end by 2 bases, with 11 bases between. The length of the CDR3 is 15 residues. For the CDR3, the DNA is TGTGCCAGCAGCTTACTCGCAGTCACCACAGATACGCAGTATTTT. The encoded protein is CASSLLAVTTDTQYF.

The V gene is TRBV7-9, the J gene TRBJ2-3, with D possibly being TRBD2 (6 bases). In germline, CDR1 is SEHNR, CDR2 FQNEAQ (reference sequence). Trimming removed 4 bases from V and 4 bases from J, with 6 bases in between. CDR3 length: 12 residues. The CDR3 is CASSSSADTQYF. The CDR3, as DNA: TGTGCCAGCAGCTCTAGCGCAGATACGCAGTATTTT.

This clone appeared once. The genes are TRBV5-1 and TRBJ2-1, with 9 bases identical to TRBD1. The CDR3 is 16 amino acids. Germline CDR1 and CDR2: SGHRS and YFSETQ. With V trimmed by 1 base and J by 8 bases, 10 bases remained unmatched. The CDR3 DNA follows: TGCGCCAGCAGCTTGATTCCGGACAGGGGATCGGATGAGCAGTTCTTC. It is translated as CASSLIPDRGSDEQFF.

This clone was recorded only once. V usage is TRBV6-1 and J usage is TRBJ2-7; no firm D call. Germline assignment: CDR1 MNHNS and CDR2 SASEGT. The CDR3 has 11 residues. Trimming cost V 4 bases and J 3 bases, with 4 bases left between them. The CDR3 is CASSAVYEQYF. The CDR3 DNA is TGTGCCAGCAGTGCCGTCTACGAGCAGTACTTC.

This chain uses TRBV21-1 with TRBJ2-3; the table assigns TRBD2, which was not confirmed against the DNA. TRBV21-1 is a pseudogene locus. The CDR3 covers 15 residues. CDR3: CASNGLAGNTDTQYF. CDR3 in DNA: TGTGCCAGCAACGGACTAGCGGGGAACACAGATACGCAGTATTTT.

J is TRBJ2-2 and V is TRBV27; D call uncertain. Trimming removed 2 bases from V and 2 bases from J, with 9 bases in between. Germline loops: CDR1 MNHEY, CDR2 SMNVEV (reference sequence). There are 15 residues in the CDR3. CDR3 protein: CASSLVQQNTGELFF. CDR3 DNA: TGTGCCAGCAGTTTAGTACAGCAAAACACCGGGGAGCTGTTTTTT.

V gene TRBV2 combines with J gene TRBJ2-5; TRBD1 matches at 9 bases. This CDR3 region has 15 residues. V lost 4 bases and J lost 5; bases outside the gene matches: 8. Per the germline V gene, CDR1 is SNHLY and CDR2 is FYNNEI. CDR3 nucleotides: TGTGCCAGCAGTGGGGGGACAGGGCTTTGGGAGACCCAGTACTTC. Its protein is CASSGGTGLWETQYF. The full variable domain, with the rest looked up from reference TRBV2 and TRBJ2-5, is EPEVTQTPSHQVTQMGQEVILRCVPISNHLYFYWYRQILGQKVEFLVSFYNNEISEKSEIFDDQFSVERPDGSNFTLKIRSTKLEDSAMYFCASSGGTGLWETQYFGPGTRLLVL.

The J gene is TRBJ1-2, the V gene TRBV7-9, with TRBD1 identical over 7 bases. With 3 bases clipped from V and 5 bases from J, the junction kept 12 bases outside the gene matches. Germline CDR1 and CDR2: SEHNR and FQNEAQ (reference sequence). The CDR3 has 16 residues. The CDR3: CASSFKKGTAAYGYTF. The DNA for the CDR3 is TGTGCCAGCAGCTTTAAGAAAGGGACAGCCGCTTATGGCTACACCTTC.